This TCR beta chain appears in the sequencing data of a study of chemoradiotherapy in HPV16-positive cancers. Here immunoSEQ multiplex PCR was the method, and the copy in TCRdb shows in-frame clones only, minus some. The data show about 12,000 clones, 70% to 90% seen once. Only one count was recorded for this clone. CDR3 size: 16 residues. V lost 0 bases to trimming and J lost 3 bases, with 14 bases between them. The germline gives CDR1 SGHRS, CDR2 YFSETQ. This specimen consisted of blood, obtained from a patient who underwent chemoradiotherapy. This rearrangement joins TRBV5-1 to TRBJ2-3; tentatively, D is TRBD2 (7 bases). The TCR comes from a human donor with HPV-associated anogenital cancer. CDR3 nucleotide sequence: TGCGCCAGCAGCTTGGCTCTCAGGGGAGGGACAGATACGCAGTATTTT. It specifies CASSLALRGGTDTQYF. The whole variable domain, filled in from reference TRBV5-1 and TRBJ2-3, reads KAGVTQTPRYLIKTRGQQVTLSCSPISGHRSVSWYQQTPGQGLQFLFEYFSETQRNKGNFPGRFSGRQFSNSRSEMNVSTLELGDSALYLCASSLALRGGTDTQYFGPGTRLTVL.